The 11 T cell receptor beta chains given below trace back to one sample, sequenced in a study of blood T cell repertoires in COVID-19. Using immunoSEQ multiplex PCR, the repertoire was profiled, and TCRdb retains in-frame clones only, with some absent. This table has about 280,000 clones, roughly 90% appearing once. The sequenced material came from peripheral blood. These receptors all come from a woman aged 25 to 39 with COVID-19, enrolled during active disease.

The rearrangement joins TRBV6-1 to TRBJ1-5; TRBD1 agrees at 7 bases. From germline, CDR1 is MNHNS and CDR2 SASEGT. The V gene end was trimmed by 3 bases and the J gene end by 12 bases; junction bases not matched to a gene: 11. The CDR3 is made up of 14 amino acids. The CDR3 DNA is TGTGCCAGCAGTGACCGACTAAGGACAGGCCACCAGCATTTT. Translated, it gives CASSDRLRTGHQHF.

The V and J genes are TRBV7-2 and TRBJ1-5; D not resolved. The CDR3 spans 13 residues. CDR1 and CDR2 from the germline V gene are SGHTA and FQGNSA. The V end was cut by 3 bases, the J end by 6 bases, with 9 bases between. CDR3 in amino acids: CASSFEVFQPQHF. CDR3 DNA: TGTGCCAGCAGCTTCGAGGTATTTCAGCCCCAGCATTTT.

The chain employs TRBV11-2 and TRBJ1-4; D possibly corresponds to TRBD1 (5 bases). The germline gives CDR1 SGHAT, CDR2 FQNNGV. The V gene lost 5 bases and the J gene lost 5 bases, with 12 bases spanning the gap. The length of the CDR3 is 14 residues. The chain's CDR3 is CASSGHGQNEKLFF. The CDR3 nucleotides read TGTGCCAGCAGCGGACACGGACAAAATGAAAAACTGTTTTTT. The full variable domain, with the rest looked up from reference TRBV11-2 and TRBJ1-4, is EAGVAQSPRYKIIEKRQSVAFWCNPISGHATLYWYQQILGQGPKLLIQFQNNGVVDDSQLPKDRFSAERLKGVDSTLKIQPAKLEDSAVYLCASSGHGQNEKLFFGSGTQLSVL.

This clone was recorded many times. This chain connects TRBV19 to TRBJ2-2; D possibly corresponds to TRBD2 (5 bases). Germline V gene data show CDR1 as LNHDA and CDR2 as SQIVND (reference sequence). The CDR3 is 15 amino acids. V was shortened by 5 bases and J by 3 bases, with 13 bases between the two germline ends. The CDR3 DNA follows: TGTGCCAGTAGTCAGCGGTCGGTGGACACCGGGGAGCTGTTTTTT. Amino acids: CASSQRSVDTGELFF.

V usage is TRBV7-6 and J usage is TRBJ2-7; a possible D gene is TRBD2 (5 bases). CDR1 and CDR2 (germline): SGHVS, FNYEAQ. This CDR3 is 16 amino acids long. V was pared by 3 bases and J by 5 bases, with 20 bases between. CDR3: CASSFFLAGGVDEQYF. CDR3 sequence (DNA): TGTGCCAGCAGCTTTTTTCTGGCGGGTGGGGTCGACGAGCAGTACTTC.

The chain carries TRBV6-5 and TRBJ2-3; 11 bases are a match to TRBD2. The V and J ends lost 4 bases and 5 bases, in that order; junction bases with no gene match: 8. The CDR3 is 16 amino acids. Germline V gene sequence: CDR1 MNHEY, CDR2 SVGAGI. DNA for the CDR3: TGTGCCAGCAGTTGGCTAGCGGGGGGAGGGAAAGATACGCAGTATTTT. It specifies CASSWLAGGGKDTQYF.

The rearrangement uses TRBV11-2 and TRBJ1-1; 8 nucleotides match TRBD1. This CDR3 region has 15 residues. Germline V gene lookup returns CDR1 SGHAT and CDR2 FQNNGV. After removal of 2 bases from V and 6 bases from J, the junction contained 8 bases not matched to a gene. The CDR3 loop is CASSLNAGGASEAFF. DNA of the CDR3: TGTGCCAGCAGCTTAAACGCAGGGGGCGCCTCTGAAGCTTTCTTT.

This CDR3 reads CASSIRTDNSPLHF. The CDR3 coding sequence is TGTGCCAGTAGTATAAGGACAGATAATTCACCCCTCCACTTT. The chain joins TRBV19 to TRBJ1-6; D may be TRBD1 (6 bases). V lost 2 bases to trimming and J lost 5 bases, with 7 bases between them. Germline CDR1 LNHDA, CDR2 SQIVND (reference sequence). The CDR3 has 14 amino acids.

CDR3 coding DNA: TGCGCCAGCAGCTTGAACTTAGCGGGGCGAGATACGCAGTATTTT. It is translated as CASSLNLAGRDTQYF. The V and J genes are TRBV5-1 and TRBJ2-3; TRBD2 aligns across 8 bases. Looked up from germline, CDR1 is SGHRS and CDR2 is YFSETQ. J lost 5 bases, V lost 1 base, and 6 bases had no gene match. The CDR3 has 15 residues.

This chain uses TRBV4-1 with TRBJ1-4; D not resolved. This CDR3 contains 18 residues. The germline gives CDR1 MGHRA, CDR2 YSYEKL. The V end was cut by 1 base, the J end by 8 bases, with 23 bases between. The DNA for the CDR3 is TGCGCCAGCAGCCAAGGACCTCGGAGACGTTCCTCTCGAGAAAAACTGTTTTTT. Translating gives CASSQGPRRRSSREKLFF.

CDR3 amino acids: CASTRTGANTEAFF. The CDR3 region has the DNA TGTGCCAGTACCCGGACAGGGGCGAACACTGAAGCTTTCTTT. The chain links TRBV19 to TRBJ1-1; 9 bases match TRBD1. The junction had 4 bases not matched to a gene; V was cut back by 7 bases and J by 1 base. The CDR3 runs 14 residues. CDR1 LNHDA and CDR2 SQIVND come from the germline V gene (reference sequence).